This T cell receptor (beta chain) derives from a study of blood T cell repertoires in COVID-19. Study information: Some COVID-19 samples were acute and others convalescent; all came from the United States, Italy and Spain. PBMCs, B-cell-depleted T cells, or T cells provided the cDNA or gDNA that made up the material.

Germline V gene sequence: CDR1 KGHSH, CDR2 LQKENI. The CDR3 consists of 12 residues. V lost 6 bases to trimming and J lost 2 bases, with 5 bases between them. Clones were read by immunoSEQ multiplex PCR, and TCRdb kept only the in-frame ones, dropping some. The sample comprises 170,000 or so clones, less than 90% of which are singletons, and 13% to 15% rests with the top ten. The clonotype comes from a man aged 18 to 30 with active or convalescent COVID-19. The specimen sequenced was peripheral blood. The chain joins TRBV18 to TRBJ1-5, with D uncertain. CDR3 amino acids: CASSSGNQPQHF. CDR3 nucleotides: TGTGCCAGCTCCAGCGGCAATCAGCCCCAGCATTTT.